This passage covers 17 T cell receptor beta chains from one sample sequenced in a study of PD-1 and CTLA-4 blockade in melanoma. The method was immunoSEQ multiplex PCR; TCRdb's version includes in-frame clones alone and lacks a portion of them. The table records about 30,000 clones, about 87% of them present only once. Sequences were derived from CD8+ T cells from peripheral blood, sampled from a patient given anti-PD-1 treatment. These receptors originate from a human donor with melanoma.

CDR3 region: CASSLDPGSYEQYF. Here the CDR3 DNA reads TGTGCCAGCAGCTTAGATCCAGGCTCCTACGAGCAGTACTTC. V usage is TRBV11-2 and J usage is TRBJ2-7, with D uncertain. The V and J ends lost 0 bases and 0 bases respectively, with 6 bases between them. Germline assignment: CDR1 SGHAT and CDR2 FQNNGV. This CDR3 region has 14 residues.

Points on this clone: A read error may account for a junction end that differs from germline. The V gene is TRBV6-2 or TRBV6-3, the J gene TRBJ2-1; 7 bases agree with TRBD1. The CDR3 is made up of 12 amino acids. Germline CDR1 MNHEY, CDR2 SVGEGT. The CDR3 region has the DNA TGTGCCAGCAGTTACGCCGACAGGGCCCAGGTCTTC. Amino acid sequence: CASSYADRAQVF.

This clone was seen a few times. The V and J genes are TRBV9 and TRBJ1-2; D not resolved. V shed 3 bases and J shed 8 bases, with 5 bases lying between them. The germline V gene encodes CDR1 SGDLS and CDR2 YYNGEE. The CDR3 runs to 10 residues. The CDR3 protein is CASSGNGYTF. The CDR3 DNA is TGTGCCAGCAGCGGGAACGGCTACACCTTC.

This chain links TRBV6-5 with TRBJ2-1; 9 bases fit TRBD1. With V trimmed by 7 bases and J by 3 bases, 7 bases remained unmatched. Germline CDR1 is MNHEY and CDR2 is SVGAGI. This CDR3 contains 15 residues. CDR3 in DNA: TGTGCCAGCACTCCCGGGACAGGGAGCTACAATGAGCAGTTCTTC. This gives the protein CASTPGTGSYNEQFF.

Only a few counts were recorded for this clone. V usage is TRBV3-1 (or the pseudogene TRBV3-2) and J usage is TRBJ2-2; the match to TRBD1 covers 9 bases. J was trimmed by 0 bases and V by 2 bases; bases with no gene match: 16. CDR1 is LGHDT and CDR2 is YNNKEL in the germline V gene (reference sequence). This CDR3 has 21 amino acids. The CDR3: CASSQRFERDRAPANTGELFF. For the CDR3, the DNA is TGTGCCAGCAGCCAAAGATTCGAAAGGGACAGGGCCCCTGCGAACACCGGGGAGCTGTTTTTT.

This clone was seen a few times. The genes are TRBV6-2 or TRBV6-3 and TRBJ2-7; 7 bases fit TRBD1. The germline CDR1 and CDR2 sequences are MNHEY and SVGEGT. CDR3 size: 17 residues. Trimming cost V 2 bases and J 3 bases; bases outside gene matches: 13. The CDR3: CASSYETTGTANYEQYF. Written as DNA, the CDR3 is TGTGCCAGCAGTTACGAAACGACCGGGACAGCCAACTACGAGCAGTACTTC.

This clone has a single count. This chain links TRBV28 with TRBJ2-7; D gene unclear. The length of the CDR3 is 11 residues. Germline V gene data show CDR1 as MDHEN and CDR2 as SYDVKM. V shed 5 bases and J shed 3 bases, with 5 bases lying between them. This chain's CDR3 is CASSTNYEQYF. CDR3 coding DNA: TGTGCCAGCAGTACGAACTACGAGCAGTACTTC. The entire variable domain, with the rest obtained from reference TRBV28 and TRBJ2-7, is as follows: DVKVTQSSRYLVKRTGEKVFLECVQDMDHENMFWYRQDPGLGLRLIYFSYDVKMKEKGDIPEGYSVSREKKERFSLILESASTNQTSMYLCASSTNYEQYFGPGTRLTVT.

This chain connects TRBV28 to TRBJ2-5; D is unclear. CDR3 length: 12 amino acids. V shed 6 bases and J shed 5 bases, with 10 bases lying between them. CDR1 and CDR2 (germline): MDHEN, SYDVKM. The CDR3 reads CASSPVAETQYF. For the CDR3, the DNA is TGTGCCAGCAGCCCCGTGGCGGAGACCCAGTACTTC.

This chain links TRBV7-2 with TRBJ1-2, with 7 bases lining up with TRBD1. Germline loops: CDR1 SGHTA, CDR2 FQGNSA. The CDR3 length is 15 residues. After removal of 5 bases from V and 8 bases from J, the junction contained 14 bases not matched to a gene. The CDR3 sequence: CASSPDGTDMWGYTF. CDR3 nucleotide sequence: TGTGCCAGCAGCCCAGACGGGACAGATATGTGGGGCTACACCTTC.

The J gene is TRBJ1-3, the V gene TRBV30; D is ambiguous. From germline, CDR1 is GTSNPN and CDR2 SVGIG (reference sequence). V lost 3 bases and J lost 4, with 7 bases in between. The length of the CDR3 is 12 residues. CDR3: CAWSVRGNTIYF. Here the CDR3 DNA reads TGTGCCTGGAGCGTTCGAGGAAACACCATATATTTT.

The chain carries TRBV28 and TRBJ1-1, with a possible D match to TRBD1 (5 bases). The CDR3 runs 16 residues. V was clipped by 0 bases and J by 1 base, with 12 bases between them. The V gene's germline CDR1 is MDHEN and CDR2 SYDVKM. This chain's CDR3 is CASSLWDGDRNTEAFF. In DNA, the CDR3 is TGTGCCAGCAGTTTATGGGACGGGGACCGGAACACTGAAGCTTTCTTT.

The V call is TRBV2, the J call TRBJ1-2, with unresolved D. The CDR3 contains 13 residues. The ends were cut back, 2 bases at V and 7 bases at J, with 11 bases in the middle. Germline V lookup: CDR1 SNHLY, CDR2 FYNNEI. In DNA, the CDR3 is TGTGCCAGCAGTGAACAGTTCTTGGGTGGCTACACCTTC. Translating it yields CASSEQFLGGYTF. Combining the CDR3 with reference TRBV2 and TRBJ1-2 gives the whole variable domain EPEVTQTPSHQVTQMGQEVILRCVPISNHLYFYWYRQILGQKVEFLVSFYNNEISEKSEIFDDQFSVERPDGSNFTLKIRSTKLEDSAMYFCASSEQFLGGYTFGSGTRLTVV.

The chain links TRBV28 to TRBJ2-2, with D uncertain. Trimming took 2 bases from V and 2 from J, leaving 3 bases between them. CDR3 size: 13 residues. Germline-derived CDR1 and CDR2 are MDHEN and SYDVKM. DNA of the CDR3: TGTGCCAGCAGTTTAGGCAACACCGGGGAGCTGTTTTTT. Its translation is CASSLGNTGELFF. Combining the CDR3 with reference TRBV28 and TRBJ2-2 gives the whole variable domain DVKVTQSSRYLVKRTGEKVFLECVQDMDHENMFWYRQDPGLGLRLIYFSYDVKMKEKGDIPEGYSVSREKKERFSLILESASTNQTSMYLCASSLGNTGELFFGEGSRLTVL.

The rearrangement links TRBV6-5 to TRBJ1-2; D uncertain. The germline V gene encodes CDR1 MNHEY and CDR2 SVGAGI. V lost 2 bases, J lost 8 bases, and 9 bases lay in between. The CDR3 spans 12 residues. DNA for the CDR3: TGTGCCAGCAGTTACGGGGAGTCAGGCTACACCTTC. It yields the protein CASSYGESGYTF.

This clone was counted a few times. The V gene is TRBV4-1, the J gene TRBJ2-7; 7 bases line up with TRBD1. V lost 0 bases, J lost 1 base, and 9 bases stayed unmatched. The CDR3 has 17 residues. Germline V lookup: CDR1 MGHRA, CDR2 YSYEKL. The CDR3 loop is CASSQDIRQGASYEQYF. The CDR3 DNA reads as TGCGCCAGCAGCCAAGATATCCGACAGGGTGCGTCCTACGAGCAGTACTTC.

The rearrangement joins TRBV13 to TRBJ1-4; D is unresolved. The germline V gene has CDR1 PRHDT and CDR2 FYEKMQ (reference sequence). The CDR3 runs 15 residues. V was pared by 4 bases and J by 1 base, with 10 bases between. The CDR3: CASSSESRTNEKLFF. In DNA form, the CDR3 reads TGTGCCAGCAGCTCCGAATCGAGAACTAATGAAAAACTGTTTTTT.

This clone was seen only a few times. The chain has TRBV3-1 (or the pseudogene TRBV3-2) and TRBJ2-7; D is uncertain. The CDR3 is 15 residues long. V lost 1 base, J lost 0 bases, and 10 bases lay in between. Germline V gene data show CDR1 as LGHDT and CDR2 as YNNKEL (reference sequence). The CDR3 bases are TGTGCCAGCAGCCAAGCCCCTGTAGCCTCCTACGAGCAGTACTTC. Protein: CASSQAPVASYEQYF.